This record concerns one T cell receptor (beta chain) sequence. No antigen is known for it. No clone much larger than this one lies a single base away; base qualities are absent. Taken from cysteine to phenylalanine, the CDR3 has 14 residues. Only the CDR3 region is kept as DNA, spanning 42 bases read in frame from base 1. V is trimmed back by 5 bases and J by 4 bases, and the junction contains 5 bases that no gene match accounts for. Via the germline V gene, CDR1 is MNHNS and CDR2 SASEGT. These data belong to a study of cytomegalovirus exposure and HLA in healthy donors (dated by TCRdb to the late 2010s). With respect to the entire study: A later analysis indicated that the 120 validation repertoires were generated on the platform also employed for the 666 repertoires of the first cohort. High-throughput TCR immunosequencing, statistical association of individual TCRs with disease status, and machine learning were combined to predict cytomegalovirus infection status. In addition to the first cohort of 666 subjects, a separate validation cohort of approximately 120 different subjects was used. The aim of the study was to test whether cataloging public T cell receptors could identify signatures of past pathogen exposure. Summary of the overall study and its limitations: Three of the identified cytomegalovirus-associated TCR beta chains were confirmed in vitro to be specific for cytomegalovirus antigens. The study gave a list of some 150 TCR beta chains associated with cytomegalovirus. In a later analysis, TCRs clustered in the first cohort were found to also tend to co-occur in the 110 or so validation repertoires, with 90% to 95% of cluster scores above 0. The authors suggested that the approach could potentially be extended to other disease states and immunological phenotypes. The classifier was reported to diagnose cytomegalovirus status with high specificity and sensitivity in both the original and validation cohorts. Across donors, most TCR sequences were observed very rarely, whereas some public TCRs were present in many individuals. A later analysis lacked HLA typing for the validation cohort, so it scored co-occurrence in that cohort across all 120 repertoires.

Separate from the approximately 700-subject first cohort, the validation cohort of 95 to 150 subjects was the group to which the donors belonged. The library relied on the immunoSEQ multiplex PCR assay. In the paper's pipeline: A statistical classification framework was developed to diagnose cytomegalovirus status using the catalog of TCR beta chain sequences. The table comes from immuneACCESS by way of TCRdb, which keeps in-frame sequences with V and J called. Part of the clones is missing from these tables; in studies checked, under half for an unresolved V gene and the rest for unknown reasons. The DNA was the basis for D and trimming; V, J and clone size are from that table. Across this sample there are around 260,000 clones, with about 90% seen only once. The top ten hold around 3.3% of the sample.

The chain was built from TRBV6-1 and TRBJ2-1; 7 of the junction bases match TRBD1. This TCR was sampled from a woman aged 25-40 years in good health and CMV-seronegative. The material sequenced was PBMCs. CDR3 sequence: CASSSGTVYNEQFF. The nucleotides are TGTGCCAGCAGTTCCGGGACAGTGTACAATGAGCAGTTCTTC.